What follows is one TCR beta chain and its context. Its matching antigen is unknown. RNA extraction was followed by reverse transcription into cDNA, which acted as the sequencing template. Sequenced by immunoSEQ multiplex PCR; TCRdb stores in-frame clones only, minus some. The sample lists about 120,000 clones; approximately 57% were seen once. CDR3 length: 13 residues. Germline V CDR1 and CDR2: GTSNPN, SVGIG (reference sequence). The V and J ends lost 3 bases and 11 bases respectively, with 19 bases between them. The treatment denotes: oral pan-JAK inhibitor, 5-10 mg twice daily. Cell sorting was applied to PBMCs, and CD4+ and CD8+ T cells were collected. The entry originates in a study of CD8+ T cells in alopecia areata. Study context: Administration of oral tofacitinib to treated patients was at 5 to 10 mg twice daily. Findings of the study overall: Scalp clonality and expanded CD8+ clones among the top 100 fell significantly with tofacitinib.

The specimen was CD4+ T cells sorted from blood, collected at week 4, from a patient treated with tofacitinib. The chain recombines TRBV30 with TRBJ1-1; D is uncertain. This sequence originates from a human donor with alopecia areata. Written as DNA, the CDR3 is TGTGCCTGGAGGGCAGGCATGGCATCGGAGGCTTTCTTT. It encodes CAWRAGMASEAFF. The complete variable domain, with remaining parts taken from reference TRBV30 and TRBJ1-1, reads SQTIHQWPATLVQPVGSPLSLECTVEGTSNPNLYWYRQAAGRGLQLLFYSVGIGQISSEVPQNLSASRPQDRQFILSSKKLLLSDSGFYLCAWRAGMASEAFFGQGTRLTVV.